This TCR beta chain was observed in a study of OX40 agonist ivuxolimab in advanced cancers. The length of the CDR3 is 12 residues. Trimming took off 3 bases at V and 12 bases at J, with 12 bases between the two ends. Germline assignment: CDR1 SEHNR and CDR2 FQNEAQ (reference sequence). Assay used: immunoSEQ multiplex PCR; TCRdb lists only in-frame clones, some missing. Of roughly 56,000 clones detected, over 80% appear once; the ten largest clones hold approximately 4.3%. The V gene is TRBV7-9, the J gene TRBJ2-1, with a possible D match to TRBD1 (6 bases). This TCR derives from an adult with an advanced solid tumor such as melanoma, head and neck, liver or kidney cancer. Material: CD4+ or CD8+ T cells sorted from blood, obtained in a trial of the OX40 agonist ivuxolimab. CDR3 DNA sequence: TGTGCCAGCAGCTTGGCGGACAGTCTGCAGTTCTTC. This codes for CASSLADSLQFF. The variable domain in full, completed from reference TRBV7-9 and TRBJ2-1, reads DTGVSQNPRHKITKRGQNVTFRCDPISEHNRLYWYRQTLGQGPEFLTYFQNEAQLEKSRLLSDRFSAERPKGSFSTLEIQRTEQGDSAMYLCASSLADSLQFFGPGTRLTVL.